These T cell receptor beta chains were read from a single sample in a study of post-analysis software for immune sequencing data. TCRdb used MiXCR to reprocess the PCR reads, holding one entry per CDR3 protein. The sample has 150,000 to 200,000 distinct CDR3 sequences; about 30% are singletons. Input material: blood. The receptors were sampled from a girl under 18 with multiple sclerosis. CDR3s include the opening cysteine and the closing phenylalanine or tryptophan. A D gene is named only where the DNA matches it firmly. Clone sizes are given selectively: once, few, many, or a class where the clone is expanded.

v_gene	d_gene	j_gene	abundance	CDR3aa	CDR3nt
TRBV6-2/TRBV6-3	NA	TRBJ2-5	NA	CAGSYPDSGTETQYF	TGTGCCGGCAGTTACCCCGACTCAGGCACAGAGACCCAGTACTTC
TRBV12-3/TRBV12-4	TRBD1	TRBJ1-5	NA	CASSPRTGSDQPQHF	TGTGCCAGCAGTCCACGGACAGGGAGCGATCAGCCCCAGCATTTT
TRBV5-1	NA	TRBJ1-1	few	CASSLFPPNTEAFF	TGCGCCAGCAGCTTGTTTCCCCCGAACACTGAAGCTTTCTTT
TRBV4-2	TRBD1	TRBJ2-7	NA	CASSQEGTESYEQYF	TGTGCCAGCAGCCAAGAGGGGACAGAGTCCTACGAGCAGTACTTC
TRBV10-2	NA	TRBJ1-1	NA	CASSELSLRWTEAFF	TGCGCCAGTAGTGAATTAAGTCTGAGGTGGACTGAAGCTTTCTTT
TRBV6-5	TRBD1	TRBJ1-2	many	CASSYSPRPKQGAPPRYGYTF	TGTGCCAGCAGTTACTCCCCCCGCCCCAAACAGGGGGCACCCCCTCGCTATGGCTACACCTTC
TRBV5-1	TRBD2	TRBJ2-1	many	CASSFGLAHHNEQFF	TGCGCCAGCAGCTTCGGACTAGCGCACCACAATGAGCAGTTCTTC
TRBV19	TRBD1	TRBJ1-5	once	CATRTGEQPQHF	TGTGCCACACGGACAGGGGAACAGCCCCAGCATTTT
TRBV4-1	TRBD2	TRBJ2-4	NA	CASSQDGGGTSGSPQSLAKNIQYF	TGCGCCAGCAGCCAAGATGGCGGGGGGACTAGCGGGAGCCCACAGTCCTTAGCCAAAAACATTCAGTACTTC
TRBV20-1	NA	TRBJ2-5	many	CSARDSGTVGWGTQYF	TGCAGTGCTAGAGATTCGGGCACGGTCGGGTGGGGGACCCAGTACTTC
TRBV20-1	TRBD1	TRBJ1-5	NA	CSARTGVGQPQHF	TGCAGCGCTAGGACAGGGGTTGGACAGCCCCAGCATTTT
TRBV5-4	TRBD1	TRBJ2-6	many	CASSDPTGGSGANVLTF	TGTGCCAGCAGCGACCCCACAGGGGGCTCTGGGGCCAACGTCCTGACTTTC
TRBV7-2	TRBD1	TRBJ2-3	NA	CASSLGTGVADTQYF	TGTGCCAGCAGCCTGGGGACAGGGGTCGCAGATACGCAGTATTTT
TRBV10-3	TRBD2	TRBJ2-7	many	CAISPGGSTSYEQYF	TGTGCCATCAGCCCCGGGGGGTCAACCTCCTACGAGCAGTACTTC
TRBV4-2	NA	TRBJ2-3	few	CASSEIAGITDTQYF	TGTGCCAGCAGCGAGATTGCGGGGATCACAGATACGCAGTATTTT
TRBV7-6	TRBD2	TRBJ2-3	NA	CASSLGTRRDTQYF	TGTGCCAGCAGCTTAGGGACTAGGAGAGATACGCAGTATTTT
TRBV14	TRBD2	TRBJ2-3	few	CASSYSPGLSTDTQYF	TGTGCCAGCAGCTATTCCCCGGGACTATCTACAGATACGCAGTATTTT
TRBV27	NA	TRBJ2-4	NA	CASSYDGSSNIQYF	TGTGCCAGCAGTTATGACGGCAGTTCGAACATTCAGTACTTC
TRBV11-2	NA	TRBJ1-2	few	CASSFQTGSYGYTF	TGTGCCAGCAGCTTCCAGACAGGATCCTATGGCTACACCTTC
TRBV4-2	TRBD1	TRBJ1-4	NA	CASSPGQGREKLFF	TGTGCCAGCAGCCCGGGACAGGGCCGGGAAAAACTGTTTTTT
TRBV12-3/TRBV12-4	TRBD2	TRBJ2-7	many	CASSPGTSRGEQYF	TGTGCCAGCAGTCCCGGGACTAGCCGGGGCGAGCAGTACTTC
TRBV29-1	NA	TRBJ1-1	NA	CSVVPDIGNTEAFF	TGCAGCGTTGTCCCCGACATAGGGAACACTGAAGCTTTCTTT
TRBV24-1	TRBD2	TRBJ2-3	many	CATSLGLAEPDTQYF	TGTGCCACCAGTTTGGGACTAGCGGAACCAGATACGCAGTATTTT
TRBV29-1	TRBD2	TRBJ2-1	many	CSVEGGLAGDDEQFF	TGCAGCGTTGAAGGAGGCCTAGCGGGAGACGATGAGCAGTTCTTC
TRBV9	NA	TRBJ2-2	NA	CASSVGSGNTGELFF	TGTGCCAGCAGCGTGGGGTCAGGGAACACCGGGGAGCTGTTTTTT
TRBV29-1	TRBD2	TRBJ2-1	many	CSVAERELRSHYNEQFF	TGCAGCGTTGCGGAGCGGGAGCTGCGAAGTCACTACAATGAGCAGTTCTTC
TRBV9	NA	TRBJ1-2	many	CASSARLRGQERNYGYTF	TGTGCCAGCAGCGCCCGTCTCAGAGGACAAGAACGTAACTATGGCTACACCTTC
TRBV10-3	TRBD2	TRBJ2-7	many	CAIGIAGSYEQYF	TGTGCCATCGGCATAGCGGGTTCCTACGAGCAGTACTTC